A single sample gave rise to the 9 T cell receptor beta chains below, sequenced in a study of T cell responses to AZD1222 COVID-19 vaccine. Profiling relied on immunoSEQ multiplex PCR, and the TCRdb table lists in-frame clones only, not all of them. Of more than 150,000 clones listed, 94% are singletons. Sequencing was performed on peripheral blood, taken 28 days after the second AZD1222 dose. Receptor source: an adult who received the AZD1222 COVID-19 vaccine.

V and J are TRBV19 and TRBJ2-3; weak D call: TRBD1 (5 bases). CDR3 length equals 13 residues. V shed 7 bases and J shed 1 base, with 9 bases lying between them. Per the germline V gene, CDR1 is LNHDA and CDR2 is SQIVND (reference sequence). DNA for the CDR3: TGTGCCAGTATCCAAGGGGGCACAGATACGCAGTATTTT. It encodes CASIQGGTDTQYF.

This chain joins TRBV11-1 and TRBJ2-7, with D hard to call. The CDR3 runs to 13 residues. V gave up 2 bases and J gave up 3 bases, with 8 bases separating them. CDR1 and CDR2 (germline): SGHAT, FQDESV (reference sequence). CDR3 coding DNA: TGTGCCAGCAGCTTAACCGCGAGCTACGAGCAGTACTTC. Protein product: CASSLTASYEQYF.

The chain uses TRBV7-9 and TRBJ1-1; D not certain. There are 12 residues in the CDR3. CDR1 is SEHNR and CDR2 is FQNEAQ in the germline V gene (reference sequence). Trimming cost V 5 bases and J 0 bases, with 4 bases left between them. The CDR3 loop is CASSPMNTEAFF. CDR3 bases: TGTGCCAGCAGCCCTATGAACACTGAAGCTTTCTTT.

This chain joins TRBV2 and TRBJ1-2; weak D call: TRBD1 (6 bases). The germline gives CDR1 SNHLY, CDR2 FYNNEI. This CDR3 is built from 15 residues. Deletions cut 7 bases from V and 2 bases from J, with 17 bases between. CDR3 DNA: TGTGCCAGCACTAGGGAAGACAGGTCCAACTATGGCTACACCTTC. Its translation: CASTREDRSNYGYTF.

This clone was seen more than once but under ten times. J is TRBJ1-5 and V is TRBV5-4, with a weak D call TRBD1 (6 bases). The V end was cut by 5 bases, the J end by 8 bases, with 14 bases between. There are 13 residues in the CDR3. In germline, CDR1 is SGHNT, CDR2 YYREEE (reference sequence). CDR3 coding DNA: TGTGCCAGCAGTCTGGCCGGGGGCGAGCCCCAGCATTTT. This codes for CASSLAGGEPQHF.

This chain connects TRBV7-9 to TRBJ1-1; D might be TRBD1 (6 bases). Germline V gene sequence: CDR1 SEHNR, CDR2 FQNEAQ (reference sequence). The CDR3 is 14 amino acids. Trimming removed 5 bases from V and 0 bases from J, with 10 bases in between. CDR3 coding DNA: TGTGCCAGCAGCCGCGGGACACTGAACACTGAAGCTTTCTTT. Translated, it gives CASSRGTLNTEAFF.

The sample holds one count of this clone. The rearrangement uses TRBV7-3 and TRBJ1-4; a weak D match, TRBD1 (5 bases). With 5 bases removed from V and 3 bases from J, the gap between germline ends came to 13 bases. CDR1 and CDR2 (germline): SGHTA, FQGTGA. This CDR3 region has 15 residues. CDR3 in DNA: TGTGCCAGCAGCCCTGGGGACGGCGCTAATGAAAAACTGTTTTTT. This translates into CASSPGDGANEKLFF.

The J gene is TRBJ1-1, the V gene TRBV7-2; no clear D. This CDR3 region has 15 residues. Germline V gene data show CDR1 as SGHTA and CDR2 as FQGNSA. V dropped 1 base and J dropped 4 bases, with 13 bases sitting between them. DNA of the CDR3: TGTGCCAGCAGCTTAGTCCCGGCACGAGGCACTGAAGCTTTCTTT. This translates into CASSLVPARGTEAFF.

This clone was seen once. V is TRBV7-6 and J is TRBJ2-7; TRBD1 aligns across 11 bases. V lost 5 bases, J lost 3 bases, and 3 bases stayed unmatched. CDR3 length equals 14 residues. CDR1 is SGHVS and CDR2 is FNYEAQ in the germline V gene. The CDR3 reads CASSPGTGGYEQYF. In DNA, the CDR3 is TGTGCCAGCAGCCCGGGGACAGGGGGCTACGAGCAGTACTTC.